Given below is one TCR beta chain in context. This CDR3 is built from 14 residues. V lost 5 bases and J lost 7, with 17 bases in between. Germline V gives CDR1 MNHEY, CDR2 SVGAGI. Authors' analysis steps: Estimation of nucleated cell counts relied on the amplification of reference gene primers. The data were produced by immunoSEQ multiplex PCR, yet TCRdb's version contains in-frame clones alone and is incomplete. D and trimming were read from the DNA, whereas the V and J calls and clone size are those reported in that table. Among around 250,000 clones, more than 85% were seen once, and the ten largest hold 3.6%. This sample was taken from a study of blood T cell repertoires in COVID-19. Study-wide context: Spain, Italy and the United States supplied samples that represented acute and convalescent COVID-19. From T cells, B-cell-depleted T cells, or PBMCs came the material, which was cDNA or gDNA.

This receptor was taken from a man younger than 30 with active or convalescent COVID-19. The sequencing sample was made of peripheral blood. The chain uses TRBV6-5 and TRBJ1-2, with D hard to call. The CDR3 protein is CASSPLSSGGGYTF. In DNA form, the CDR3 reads TGTGCCAGCAGTCCGCTAAGCTCTGGCGGTGGCTACACCTTC.